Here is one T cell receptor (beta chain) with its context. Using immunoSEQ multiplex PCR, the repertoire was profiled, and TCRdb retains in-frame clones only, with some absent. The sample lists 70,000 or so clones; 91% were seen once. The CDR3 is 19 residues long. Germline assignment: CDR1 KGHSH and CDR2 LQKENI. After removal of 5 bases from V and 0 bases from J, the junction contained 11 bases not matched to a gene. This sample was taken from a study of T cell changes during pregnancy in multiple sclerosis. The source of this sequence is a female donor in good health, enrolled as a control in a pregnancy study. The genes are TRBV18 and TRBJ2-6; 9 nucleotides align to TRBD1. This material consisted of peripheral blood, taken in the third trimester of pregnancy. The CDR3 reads CASSDLFGTGLSGANVLTF. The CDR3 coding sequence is TGTGCCAGCTCAGACCTCTTTGGGACAGGGCTCTCTGGGGCCAACGTCCTGACTTTC.